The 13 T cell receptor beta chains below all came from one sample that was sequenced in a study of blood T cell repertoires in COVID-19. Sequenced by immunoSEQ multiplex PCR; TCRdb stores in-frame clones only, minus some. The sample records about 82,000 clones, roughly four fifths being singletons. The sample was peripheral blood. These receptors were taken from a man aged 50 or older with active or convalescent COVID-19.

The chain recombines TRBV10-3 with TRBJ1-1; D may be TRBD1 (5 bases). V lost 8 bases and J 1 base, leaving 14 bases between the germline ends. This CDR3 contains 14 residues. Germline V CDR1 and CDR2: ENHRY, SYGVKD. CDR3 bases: TGTGCCATCCGTCTCCCAGGGCCGAACACTGAAGCTTTCTTT. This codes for CAIRLPGPNTEAFF.

The CDR3 sequence: CASSLRQGTKFGTEAFF. The DNA for the CDR3 is TGTGCCAGCAGCCTCAGACAGGGGACAAAATTCGGAACTGAAGCTTTCTTT. The J gene is TRBJ1-1, the V gene TRBV3-1 (or the pseudogene TRBV3-2), with TRBD1 matching 8 bases. CDR1 and CDR2 from the germline V gene are LGHDT and YNNKEL (reference sequence). CDR3 length: 17 amino acids. Unmatched junction bases numbered 15, after V lost 4 bases and J lost 5 bases.

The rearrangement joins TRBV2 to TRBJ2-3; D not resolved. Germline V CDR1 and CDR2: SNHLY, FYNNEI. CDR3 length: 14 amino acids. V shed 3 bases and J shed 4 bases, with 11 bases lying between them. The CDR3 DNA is TGTGCCAGCAGTGATCAGCGCGTCCCAGATACGCAGTATTTT. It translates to CASSDQRVPDTQYF.

DNA for the CDR3: TGTGCCAGCAGCTTCGGGAGTTCCTACGAGCAGTACGTC. Translation gives CASSFGSSYEQYV. J is TRBJ2-7 and V is TRBV5-8; the D gene is possibly TRBD2 (6 bases). Germline V gene lookup returns CDR1 SGHTS and CDR2 YDEGEE. The CDR3 runs 13 residues. V was trimmed by 2 bases and J by 1 base, leaving 7 bases between them.

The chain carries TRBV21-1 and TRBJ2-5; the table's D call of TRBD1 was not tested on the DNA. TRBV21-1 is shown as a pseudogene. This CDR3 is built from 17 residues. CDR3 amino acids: CASSKVRGTGRQETQYF. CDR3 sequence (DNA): TGTGCCAGCAGCAAAGTCAGAGGAACAGGGCGACAAGAGACCCAGTACTTC.

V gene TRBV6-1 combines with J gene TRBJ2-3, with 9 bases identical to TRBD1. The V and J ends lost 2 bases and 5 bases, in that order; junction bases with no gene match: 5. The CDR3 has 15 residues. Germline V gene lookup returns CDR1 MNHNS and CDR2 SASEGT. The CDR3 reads CASSEWDRVEDTQYF. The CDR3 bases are TGTGCCAGCAGTGAATGGGACAGGGTGGAAGATACGCAGTATTTT.

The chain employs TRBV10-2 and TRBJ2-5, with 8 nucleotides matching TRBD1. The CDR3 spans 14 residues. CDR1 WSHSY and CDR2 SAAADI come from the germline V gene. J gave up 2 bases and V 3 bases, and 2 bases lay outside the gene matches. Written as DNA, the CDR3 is TGCGCCAGCAGTGAATACAGGGGGCAAGAGACCCAGTACTTC. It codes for CASSEYRGQETQYF.

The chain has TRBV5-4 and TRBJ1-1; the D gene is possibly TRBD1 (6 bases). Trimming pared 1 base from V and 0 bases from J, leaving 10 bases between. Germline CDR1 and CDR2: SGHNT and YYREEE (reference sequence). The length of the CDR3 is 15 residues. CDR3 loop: CASSLWDIMNTEAFF. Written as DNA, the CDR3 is TGTGCCAGCAGCTTGTGGGACATTATGAACACTGAAGCTTTCTTT.

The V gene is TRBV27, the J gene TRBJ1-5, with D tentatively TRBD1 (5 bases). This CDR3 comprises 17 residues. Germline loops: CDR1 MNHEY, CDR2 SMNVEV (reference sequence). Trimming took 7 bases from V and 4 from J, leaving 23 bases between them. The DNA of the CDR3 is TGTGCCAGCATGGCATGGAAGGCAGGGAGGTGGAATCAGCCCCAGCATTTT. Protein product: CASMAWKAGRWNQPQHF.

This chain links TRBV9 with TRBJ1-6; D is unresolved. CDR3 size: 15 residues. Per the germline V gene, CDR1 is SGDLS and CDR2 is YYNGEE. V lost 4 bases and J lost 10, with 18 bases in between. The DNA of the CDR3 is TGTGCCAGCAGCCTGGACTACCTTTCGAACTCACCCCTCCACTTT. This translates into CASSLDYLSNSPLHF.

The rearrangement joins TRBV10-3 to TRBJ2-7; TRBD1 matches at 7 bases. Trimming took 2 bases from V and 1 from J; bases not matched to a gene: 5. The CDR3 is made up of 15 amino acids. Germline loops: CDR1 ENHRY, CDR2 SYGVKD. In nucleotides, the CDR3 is TGTGCCATCAGTGAGCTATCGGGACAGTCCTACGAGCAGTACTTC. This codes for CAISELSGQSYEQYF.

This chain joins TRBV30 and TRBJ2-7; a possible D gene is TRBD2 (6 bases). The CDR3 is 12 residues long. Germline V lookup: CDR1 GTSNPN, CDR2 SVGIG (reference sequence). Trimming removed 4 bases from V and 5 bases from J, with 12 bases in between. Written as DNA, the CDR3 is TGTGCCTGGACAGGGTCGGGGGACGAGCAGTACTTC. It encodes CAWTGSGDEQYF. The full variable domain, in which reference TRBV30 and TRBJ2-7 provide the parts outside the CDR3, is SQTIHQWPATLVQPVGSPLSLECTVEGTSNPNLYWYRQAAGRGLQLLFYSVGIGQISSEVPQNLSASRPQDRQFILSSKKLLLSDSGFYLCAWTGSGDEQYFGPGTRLTVT.

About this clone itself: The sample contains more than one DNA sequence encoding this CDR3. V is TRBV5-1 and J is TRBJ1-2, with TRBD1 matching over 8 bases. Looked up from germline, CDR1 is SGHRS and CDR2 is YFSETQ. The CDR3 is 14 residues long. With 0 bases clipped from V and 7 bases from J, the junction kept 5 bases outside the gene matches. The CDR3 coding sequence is TGCGCCAGCAGCTTGGACACAGGGGGAGGTGGCTACACCTTC. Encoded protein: CASSLDTGGGGYTF.